Listed below are T cell receptor beta chains from one sample, sequenced in a study of T cells in localized non-small cell lung cancer. Method: immunoSEQ multiplex PCR; TCRdb's copy keeps in-frame clones and lacks some. The table includes fewer than 5,500 clones, 25% to 35% detected once. The starting material was lung tumor tissue, obtained before any cancer treatment. The receptors stem from a man aged 40-75 years with stage II lung adenocarcinoma. The CDR3 runs from the conserved cysteine through the conserved F or W. Fields, in order: clone size, J gene, CDR3 length, V gene, D gene, CDR3 DNA, CDR3 protein. The D gene is left open where the match is weak. For some rows the clone size is stated as once, few or many, or as a class when expanded; others skip it.

>.|TRBJ1-2|12|TRBV19|.
TGTGCCAGTAGCTTTACCTCCTATGGCTACACCTTC
CASSFTSYGYTF
>few|TRBJ1-3|15|TRBV10-3|.
TGTGCCAGCAGTGAGGTCGAGGGGCCGCGAAACACCATATATTTT
CASSEVEGPRNTIYF
>.|TRBJ1-5|16|TRBV11-3|TRBD1
TGTGCCAGCAGCTTGGGGACAGCAATCAGCAATCAGCCCCAGCATTTT
CASSLGTAISNQPQHF
>few|TRBJ2-6|14|TRBV28|.
TGTGCCAGCGGTTTGCGCTCTGGGGCCAACGTCCTGACTTTC
CASGLRSGANVLTF
>few|TRBJ2-1|14|TRBV9|.
TGTGCCAGCAGCGTAGGGGGGGATGACAATGAGCAGTTCTTC
CASSVGGDDNEQFF
>.|TRBJ2-1|15|TRBV28|.
TGTGCCAGCAGTTTGAGACAACTCTCCTACAATGAGCAGTTCTTC
CASSLRQLSYNEQFF
>medium-sized|TRBJ2-5|13|TRBV6-8|.
TGTGCCAGCAGTTACTCGAGGAGTAGGACCCAGTACTTC
CASSYSRSRTQYF
>few|TRBJ1-1|13|TRBV30|.
TGTGCCTGGGCCCAGAGCCCCCAAGTCGGAGCTTTCTTT
CAWAQSPQVGAFF
>.|TRBJ2-1|18|TRBV9|TRBD1
TGTGCCAGCAGCGTAGCGGCCCTTGAGGGGACAGGACCCAATGAGCAGTTCTTC
CASSVAALEGTGPNEQFF
>.|TRBJ2-1|14|TRBV11-3|.
TGTGCCAGCAGCTTGGGCGCAGCCTACAATGAGCAGTTCTTC
CASSLGAAYNEQFF